The entry below describes one TCR beta chain. Trimming at V came to 7 bases and at J to 6 bases, leaving 7 bases not matched to a gene. This CDR3 is 15 amino acids long. CDR1 is MGHDK and CDR2 is SYGVNS in the germline V gene. These data belong to a study of blood T cell repertoires in COVID-19. Turning to the study itself: Samples representing acute and convalescent COVID-19 were sourced from the United States, Italy and Spain. In each case, the material was cDNA or gDNA derived from T cells, B-cell-depleted T cells, or PBMCs.

The authors' processing: Scientists estimated how many nucleated cells there were by amplifying reference gene primers. Data came from immunoSEQ multiplex PCR; TCRdb stores just in-frame clones and leaves some out. That table gives V, J and clone size, and the DNA gave D and trimming. The repertoire includes around 120,000 clones, around 87% of them detected once, and 30% sits in the top ten. The chain recombines TRBV25-1 with TRBJ2-3; 13 bases are shared with TRBD2. Sequencing input: peripheral blood. The source of this sequence is a woman in her 70s with acute or convalescent COVID-19. CDR3 coding DNA: TGTGCCAGCACCGTGGGGACTAGCGGGGCGGATACGCAGTATTTT. It specifies CASTVGTSGADTQYF.